Each of the 21 T cell receptor beta chains below was sequenced from the same sample in a study of beta chain features in type 1 diabetes. cDNA synthesis used the whole RNA isolate, giving expressed TCRB sequences. Assay: immunoSEQ multiplex PCR; the TCRdb copy retains only in-frame clones and omits some. Here the sample spans roughly 140,000 clones, about 8.5% being singletons. Specimen: central memory CD4+ T cells from blood. These TCRs come from a man between 18 and 35 years old in good health.

This clone occurred a few times. The V gene is TRBV7-2, the J gene TRBJ2-5, with TRBD2 matching over 9 bases. The CDR3 totals 16 residues. V dropped 0 bases and J dropped 1; count of bases not matched to a gene: 3. Germline CDR1 reads SGHTA; CDR2 reads FQGNSA. The CDR3: CASSLAGGGVQETQYF. DNA of the CDR3: TGTGCCAGCAGCTTAGCGGGCGGGGGGGTCCAAGAGACCCAGTACTTC.

The V call is TRBV7-9, the J call TRBJ2-2, with TRBD2 identical over 8 bases. The CDR3 length is 16 residues. Germline V gene lookup returns CDR1 SEHNR and CDR2 FQNEAQ (reference sequence). V lost 5 bases, J lost 0 bases, and 5 bases stayed unmatched. DNA of the CDR3: TGTGCCAGCAGCCCGACAGCGGGAGCGAACACCGGGGAGCTGTTTTTT. Its protein is CASSPTAGANTGELFF. The whole variable domain, remainder taken from reference TRBV7-9 and TRBJ2-2, is DTGVSQNPRHKITKRGQNVTFRCDPISEHNRLYWYRQTLGQGPEFLTYFQNEAQLEKSRLLSDRFSAERPKGSFSTLEIQRTEQGDSAMYLCASSPTAGANTGELFFGEGSRLTVL.

This clone was detected only a few times. The rearrangement links TRBV7-9 to TRBJ1-6, with no clear D. The germline V gene has CDR1 SEHNR and CDR2 FQNEAQ (reference sequence). The CDR3 covers 13 residues. The ends were cut back, 0 bases at V and 6 bases at J, with 3 bases in the middle. The CDR3 DNA reads TGTGCCAGCAGCTTAGCGAGTAATTCACCCCTCCACTTT. Protein product: CASSLASNSPLHF.

This clone was observed at least ten times. The rearrangement links TRBV29-1 to TRBJ2-3; maybe TRBD2 (5 bases). Trimming removed 4 bases at V and 0 bases at J, with 11 bases between. The CDR3 spans 14 residues. From germline, CDR1 is SQVTM and CDR2 ANQGSEA. The CDR3, as DNA: TGCAGCGTTGCCGGGGTCTCTAGCACAGATACGCAGTATTTT. Its protein is CSVAGVSSTDTQYF.

This rearrangement joins TRBV6-5 to TRBJ2-7; 8 bases align to TRBD2. There are 14 residues in the CDR3. V shed 6 bases and J 2 bases; nucleotides not matched to a gene: 6. CDR1 and CDR2 from the germline V gene are MNHEY and SVGAGI. This chain's CDR3 is CASRSGSAPYEQYF. The CDR3 DNA follows: TGTGCCAGCAGAAGCGGGAGCGCACCCTACGAGCAGTACTTC.

This chain joins TRBV5-1 and TRBJ2-6; D may be TRBD1 (5 bases). The CDR3 loop spans 16 amino acids. CDR1 is SGHRS and CDR2 is YFSETQ in the germline V gene. V dropped 0 bases and J dropped 0 bases, with 7 bases sitting between them. The CDR3 region is CASSLGQRSGANVLTF. CDR3 nucleotide sequence: TGCGCCAGCAGCTTGGGACAGCGCTCTGGGGCCAACGTCCTGACTTTC.

This clone came up a few times. The gene calls are TRBV11-2 and TRBJ2-2; TRBD1 matches 7 bases. The CDR3 totals 14 residues. The V gene's germline CDR1 is SGHAT and CDR2 FQNNGV. Germline trimming cut 5 bases from V and 4 bases from J; bases unmatched to any gene: 4. In DNA, the CDR3 is TGTGCCAGCAGCAGGGGACAGTTCACCGGGGAGCTGTTTTTT. Residues: CASSRGQFTGELFF.

The rearrangement links TRBV5-5 to TRBJ1-2; D is unclear. V was pared by 4 bases and J by 2 bases, with 12 bases between. From germline, CDR1 is SGHKS and CDR2 YYEKEE (reference sequence). This CDR3 is 14 amino acids long. The CDR3 DNA reads as TGTGCCAGCAGCCCTCAGACGGAGAACTATGGCTACACCTTC. It encodes CASSPQTENYGYTF. The whole variable domain, filled in from reference TRBV5-5 and TRBJ1-2, reads DAGVTQSPTHLIKTRGQQVTLRCSPISGHKSVSWYQQVLGQGPQFIFQYYEKEERGRGNFPDRFSARQFPNYSSELNVNALLLGDSALYLCASSPQTENYGYTFGSGTRLTVV.

The rearrangement joins TRBV7-2 to TRBJ2-5, with D possibly matching TRBD2 (6 bases). Trimming took 4 bases from V and 2 from J, leaving 17 bases between them. The germline V gene encodes CDR1 SGHTA and CDR2 FQGNSA. The CDR3 has 16 amino acids. The CDR3 spells CASSSGQGGDQETQYF. The CDR3, as DNA: TGTGCCAGCAGCTCCGGTCAAGGAGGGGATCAAGAGACCCAGTACTTC.

The chain uses TRBV7-3 and TRBJ2-3, with a weak D call TRBD1 (5 bases). The CDR3 extends over 15 amino acids. Germline-derived CDR1 and CDR2 are SGHTA and FQGTGA. V lost 1 base, J lost 1 base, and 9 bases lay in between. For the CDR3, the DNA is TGTGCCAGCAGCTTAATTGGGGCTGGCACAGATACGCAGTATTTT. Protein product: CASSLIGAGTDTQYF.

Here the CDR3 reads CASSPGDYNSPLHF. The CDR3 DNA is TGTGCCAGCAGCCCCGGGGATTATAATTCACCCCTCCACTTT. The J gene is TRBJ1-6, the V gene TRBV6-5; D not resolved. The V end lost 6 bases, the J end lost 4 bases, and 10 bases lay between the germline ends. The CDR3 covers 14 residues. CDR1 and CDR2 (germline): MNHEY, SVGAGI.

This clone was recorded a few times. The rearrangement joins TRBV30 to TRBJ1-2, with D perhaps matching TRBD1 (5 bases). Germline CDR1 is GTSNPN and CDR2 is SVGIG (reference sequence). The CDR3 loop spans 14 amino acids. V was shortened by 3 bases and J by 2 bases, with 13 bases between the two germline ends. CDR3 sequence reads: CAWRATGPNYGYTF. DNA for the CDR3: TGTGCCTGGAGGGCCACAGGTCCGAACTATGGCTACACCTTC.

The gene calls are TRBV7-2 and TRBJ1-5; 7 bases are a match to TRBD1. Trimming at V came to 4 bases and at J to 4 bases, leaving 4 bases not matched to a gene. The CDR3 totals 14 residues. The germline gives CDR1 SGHTA, CDR2 FQGNSA. The CDR3 here is CASSSRQGNQPQHF. CDR3 nucleotide sequence: TGTGCCAGCAGCTCCAGACAGGGTAATCAGCCCCAGCATTTT.

V gene TRBV28 combines with J gene TRBJ1-5; 9 bases are shared with TRBD1. This CDR3 contains 15 residues. Germline-derived CDR1 and CDR2 are MDHEN and SYDVKM. The junction had 14 bases not matched to a gene; V was cut back by 5 bases and J by 12 bases. The CDR3 DNA is TGTGCCAGCAGTGCCCCGGGACAGGGTAAGAGTCACCAGCATTTT. Translated, it gives CASSAPGQGKSHQHF. Together with reference TRBV28 and TRBJ1-5, the CDR3 gives the full variable domain: DVKVTQSSRYLVKRTGEKVFLECVQDMDHENMFWYRQDPGLGLRLIYFSYDVKMKEKGDIPEGYSVSREKKERFSLILESASTNQTSMYLCASSAPGQGKSHQHFGDGTRLSIL.

The chain combines TRBV5-6 with TRBJ2-5; possible D gene TRBD1, 6 bases. The CDR3 has 14 amino acids. Germline loops: CDR1 SGHDT, CDR2 YYEEEE. V lost 3 bases and J lost 5, with 14 bases in between. The DNA for the CDR3 is TGTGCCAGCAGCTACTACAGGGTAGGGGAGACCCAGTACTTC. Its protein product is CASSYYRVGETQYF.

This clone was seen a few times. The chain has TRBV7-9 and TRBJ1-5; D might be TRBD1 (6 bases). CDR3 size: 13 residues. Trimming took 4 bases from V and 9 from J, leaving 13 bases between them. Germline CDR1 reads SEHNR; CDR2 reads FQNEAQ (reference sequence). As DNA, the CDR3 is TGTGCCAGCAGCTGGGACACTGCTTCGCCCCAGCATTTT. It codes for CASSWDTASPQHF. Using reference TRBV7-9 and TRBJ1-5 for the parts outside the CDR3, the full variable domain is DTGVSQNPRHKITKRGQNVTFRCDPISEHNRLYWYRQTLGQGPEFLTYFQNEAQLEKSRLLSDRFSAERPKGSFSTLEIQRTEQGDSAMYLCASSWDTASPQHFGDGTRLSIL.

V is TRBV6-4 and J is TRBJ2-4, with D unresolved. The V gene lost 0 bases and the J gene lost 0 bases, with 12 bases spanning the gap. Germline CDR1 reads MRHNA; CDR2 reads SNTAGT. The CDR3 is 17 residues long. CDR3 bases: TGTGCCAGCAGTGACTCGGTCTACGAACTAGCCAAAAACATTCAGTACTTC. Encoded protein: CASSDSVYELAKNIQYF.

This clone was detected ten times or more. This rearrangement joins TRBV10-3 to TRBJ2-7; TRBD1 matches at 7 bases. Per the germline V gene, CDR1 is ENHRY and CDR2 is SYGVKD. The V and J ends lost 5 bases and 2 bases, in that order; junction bases with no gene match: 3. CDR3 size: 13 residues. CDR3 amino acids: CAISSDRAYEQYF. The CDR3, as DNA: TGTGCCATCAGTAGCGACAGGGCCTACGAGCAGTACTTC.

This clone was recorded only once. The V call is TRBV29-1, the J call TRBJ1-1, with a weak D call TRBD1 (6 bases). The germline gives CDR1 SQVTM, CDR2 ANQGSEA. Trimming left V 6 bases short and J 5 bases short, with 13 bases between. This CDR3 has 12 residues. CDR3 protein: CSVRRRGTEAFF. Written as DNA, the CDR3 is TGCAGCGTCCGACGAAGGGGGACTGAAGCTTTCTTT. The entire variable domain, with the rest obtained from reference TRBV29-1 and TRBJ1-1, is as follows: SAVISQKPSRDICQRGTSLTIQCQVDSQVTMMFWYRQQPGQSLTLIATANQGSEATYESGFVIDKFPISRPNLTFSTLTVSNMSPEDSSIYLCSVRRRGTEAFFGQGTRLTVV.

This clone was counted a few times. J is TRBJ2-3 and V is TRBV6-5, with D unresolved. The ends were cut back, 6 bases at V and 4 bases at J, with 11 bases in the middle. Germline lookup yields CDR1 MNHEY and CDR2 SVGAGI. This CDR3 spans 13 amino acids. The CDR3 region is CASSAQVADTQYF. The DNA of the CDR3 is TGTGCCAGCAGCGCGCAGGTGGCAGATACGCAGTATTTT.

This chain connects TRBV7-8 to TRBJ2-1; TRBD2 aligns across 8 bases. In germline, CDR1 is SGHVS, CDR2 FQNEAQ. The CDR3 runs 16 residues. V was pared by 4 bases and J by 6 bases, with 11 bases of the junction left unmatched. The CDR3 region has the DNA TGTGCCAGCAGCTCAAATAGCGGGATTCCCCTCAATGAGCAGTTCTTC. This sequence encodes CASSSNSGIPLNEQFF.